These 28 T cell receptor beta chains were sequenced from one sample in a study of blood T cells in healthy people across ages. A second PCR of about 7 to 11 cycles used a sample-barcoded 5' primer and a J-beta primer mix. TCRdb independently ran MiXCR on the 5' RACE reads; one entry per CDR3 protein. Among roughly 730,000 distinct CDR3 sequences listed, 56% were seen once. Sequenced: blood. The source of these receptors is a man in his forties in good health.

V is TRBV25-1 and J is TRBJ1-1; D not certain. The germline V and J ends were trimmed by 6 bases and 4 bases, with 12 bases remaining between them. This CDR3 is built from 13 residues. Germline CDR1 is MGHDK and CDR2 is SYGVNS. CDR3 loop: CASRGLGSTEAFF. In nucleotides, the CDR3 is TGTGCCAGCAGGGGTCTAGGGTCCACTGAAGCTTTCTTT.

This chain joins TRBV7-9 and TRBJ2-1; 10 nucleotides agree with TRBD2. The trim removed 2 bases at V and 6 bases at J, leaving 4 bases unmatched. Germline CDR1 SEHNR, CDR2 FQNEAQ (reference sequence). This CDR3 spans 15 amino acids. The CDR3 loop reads CASSLLRTSGNEQFF. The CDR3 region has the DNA TGTGCCAGCAGCTTATTGCGGACTAGCGGCAATGAGCAGTTCTTC.

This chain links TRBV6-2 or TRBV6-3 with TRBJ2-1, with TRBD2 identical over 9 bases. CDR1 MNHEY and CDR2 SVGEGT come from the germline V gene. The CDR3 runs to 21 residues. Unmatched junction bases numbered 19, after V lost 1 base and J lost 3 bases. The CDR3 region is CASSYLQAGGSSGTIYNEQFF. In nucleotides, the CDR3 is TGTGCCAGCAGTTACTTGCAGGCTGGAGGGTCTAGCGGGACGATCTACAATGAGCAGTTCTTC.

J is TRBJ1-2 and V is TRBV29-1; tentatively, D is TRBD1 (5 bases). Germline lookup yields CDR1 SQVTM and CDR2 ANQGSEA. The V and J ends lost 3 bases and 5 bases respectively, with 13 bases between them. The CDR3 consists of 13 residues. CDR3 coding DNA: TGCAGCGTTGATGGGCAGGGCGGATATGGCTACACCTTC. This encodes CSVDGQGGYGYTF.

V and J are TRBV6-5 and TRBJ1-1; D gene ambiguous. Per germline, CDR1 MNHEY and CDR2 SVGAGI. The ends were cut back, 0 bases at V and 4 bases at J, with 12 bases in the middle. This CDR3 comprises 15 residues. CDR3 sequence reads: CASSYSSQVSTEAFF. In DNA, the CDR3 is TGTGCCAGCAGTTACTCGTCGCAGGTGAGCACTGAAGCTTTCTTT.

This CDR3 reads CASSSYLPPIDQETQYF. DNA of the CDR3: TGTGCCAGCAGTTCCTATCTCCCACCGATTGACCAAGAGACCCAGTACTTC. The rearrangement uses TRBV28 and TRBJ2-5; no firm D call. The V and J ends lost 4 bases and 0 bases respectively, with 18 bases between them. This CDR3 spans 17 amino acids. The V gene's germline CDR1 is MDHEN and CDR2 SYDVKM.

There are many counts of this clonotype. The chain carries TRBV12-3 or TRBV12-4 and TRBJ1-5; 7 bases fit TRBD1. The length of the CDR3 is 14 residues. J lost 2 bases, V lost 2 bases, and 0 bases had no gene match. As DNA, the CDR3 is TGTGCCAGCAGTTTACAGGGGGGCAATCAGCCCCAGCATTTT. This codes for CASSLQGGNQPQHF.

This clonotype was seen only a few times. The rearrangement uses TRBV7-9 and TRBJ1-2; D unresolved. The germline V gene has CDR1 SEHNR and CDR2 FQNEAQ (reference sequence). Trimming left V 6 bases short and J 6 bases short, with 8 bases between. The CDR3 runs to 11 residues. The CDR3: CASSQTDGYTF. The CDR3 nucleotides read TGTGCCAGCAGTCAGACGGATGGCTACACCTTC.

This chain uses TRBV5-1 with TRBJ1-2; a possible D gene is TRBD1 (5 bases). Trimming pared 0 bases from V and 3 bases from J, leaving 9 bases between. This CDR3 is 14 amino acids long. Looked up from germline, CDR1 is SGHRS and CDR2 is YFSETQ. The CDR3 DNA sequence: TGCGCCAGCAGCTTGGTGGGGGAAGACTATGGCTACACCTTC. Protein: CASSLVGEDYGYTF.

CDR3 sequence: CASSYYTLGTRTRSNQPQHF. In nucleotides, the CDR3 is TGTGCCAGCAGTTATTACACATTAGGAACAAGGACTCGTAGCAATCAGCCCCAGCATTTT. The rearrangement uses TRBV6-2 or TRBV6-3 and TRBJ1-5, with D unresolved. Trimming pared 3 bases from V and 0 bases from J, leaving 24 bases between. The CDR3 has 20 amino acids. CDR1 and CDR2 from the germline V gene are MNHEY and SVGEGT.

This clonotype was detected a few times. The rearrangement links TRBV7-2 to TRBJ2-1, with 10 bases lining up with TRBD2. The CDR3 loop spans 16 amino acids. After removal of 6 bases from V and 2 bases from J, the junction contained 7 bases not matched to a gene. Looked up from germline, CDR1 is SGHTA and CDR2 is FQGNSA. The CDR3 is CASRTKAGGPYNEQFF. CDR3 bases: TGTGCCAGCAGGACTAAAGCGGGGGGGCCCTACAATGAGCAGTTCTTC.

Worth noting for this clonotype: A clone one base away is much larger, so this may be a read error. The CDR3 here is CSAETCRALNEQFF. The CDR3, as DNA: TGCAGTGCTGAAACTTGCCGGGCCCTAAATGAGCAGTTCTTC. V and J are TRBV20-1 and TRBJ2-1; D unresolved. CDR1 and CDR2 from the germline V gene are DFQATT and SNEGSKA (reference sequence). Trimming pared 5 bases from V and 7 bases from J, leaving 18 bases between. The CDR3 spans 14 residues.

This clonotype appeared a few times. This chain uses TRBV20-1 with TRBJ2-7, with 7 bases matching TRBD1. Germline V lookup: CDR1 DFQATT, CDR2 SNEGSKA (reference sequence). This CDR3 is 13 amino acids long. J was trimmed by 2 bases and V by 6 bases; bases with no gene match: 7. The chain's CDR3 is CSALGQVTYEQYF. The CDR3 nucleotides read TGCAGTGCCCTAGGACAGGTAACCTACGAGCAGTACTTC.

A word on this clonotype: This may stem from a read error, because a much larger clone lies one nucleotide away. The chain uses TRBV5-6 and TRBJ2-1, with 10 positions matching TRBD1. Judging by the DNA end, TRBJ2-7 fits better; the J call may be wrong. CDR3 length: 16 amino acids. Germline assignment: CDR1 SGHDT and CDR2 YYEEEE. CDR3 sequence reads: CASSSPGTGVVNEQYF. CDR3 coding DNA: TGTGCCAGCAGCTCGCCAGGGACAGGGGTGGTCAATGAGCAGTACTTC.

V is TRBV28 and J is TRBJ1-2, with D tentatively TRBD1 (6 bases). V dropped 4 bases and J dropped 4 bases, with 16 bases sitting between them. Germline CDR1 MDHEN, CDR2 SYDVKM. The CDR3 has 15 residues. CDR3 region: CASSSVGAFAYGYTF. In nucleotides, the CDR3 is TGTGCCAGCAGTTCTGTGGGGGCCTTTGCCTATGGCTACACCTTC.

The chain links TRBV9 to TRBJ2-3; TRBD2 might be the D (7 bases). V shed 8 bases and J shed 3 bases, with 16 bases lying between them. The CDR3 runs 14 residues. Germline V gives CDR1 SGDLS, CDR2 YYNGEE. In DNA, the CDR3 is TGTGCCAGTAATAAACGGGGGGCGACAGATACGCAGTATTTT. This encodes CASNKRGATDTQYF.

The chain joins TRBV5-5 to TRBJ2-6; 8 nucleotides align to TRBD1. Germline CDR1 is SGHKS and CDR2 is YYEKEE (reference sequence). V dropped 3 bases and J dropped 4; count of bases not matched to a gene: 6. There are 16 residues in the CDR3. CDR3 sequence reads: CASSSQGAVGANVLTF. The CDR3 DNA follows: TGTGCCAGCAGCTCTCAGGGGGCGGTAGGGGCCAACGTCCTGACTTTC.

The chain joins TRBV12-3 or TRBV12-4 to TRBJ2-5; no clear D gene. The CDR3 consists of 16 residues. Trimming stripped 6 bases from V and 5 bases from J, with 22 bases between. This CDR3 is CASSFGSIRYGETQYF. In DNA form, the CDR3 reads TGTGCCAGCAGCTTTGGGTCTATCCGTTATGGGGAGACCCAGTACTTC.

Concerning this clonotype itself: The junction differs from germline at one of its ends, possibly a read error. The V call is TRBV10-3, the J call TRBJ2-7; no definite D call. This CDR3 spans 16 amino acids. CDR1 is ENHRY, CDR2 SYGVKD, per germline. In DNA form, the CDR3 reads TGTGCCATCATTGAGTCGATTGTGCTCCAGTCCTACGAGCAGTACTTC. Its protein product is CAIIESIVLQSYEQYF.

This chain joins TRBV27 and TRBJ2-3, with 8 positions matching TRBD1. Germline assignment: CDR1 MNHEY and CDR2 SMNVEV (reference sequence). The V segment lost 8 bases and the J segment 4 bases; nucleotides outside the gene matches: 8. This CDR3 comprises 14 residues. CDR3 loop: CASFGQGGADTQYF. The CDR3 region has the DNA TGTGCCAGCTTCGGACAGGGCGGGGCAGATACGCAGTATTTT.

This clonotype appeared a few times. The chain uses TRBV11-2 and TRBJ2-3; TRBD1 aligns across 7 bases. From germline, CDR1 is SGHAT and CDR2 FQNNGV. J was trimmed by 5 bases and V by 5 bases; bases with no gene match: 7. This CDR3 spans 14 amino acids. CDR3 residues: CASSQGVVRDTQYF. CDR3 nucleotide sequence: TGTGCCAGCAGCCAGGGGGTAGTTAGAGATACGCAGTATTTT.

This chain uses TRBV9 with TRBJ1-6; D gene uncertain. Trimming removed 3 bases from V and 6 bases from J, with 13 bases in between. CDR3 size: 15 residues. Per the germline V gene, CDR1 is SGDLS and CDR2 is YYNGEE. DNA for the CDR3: TGTGCCAGCAGCGCCGATCTAGATATTAATTCACCCCTCCACTTT. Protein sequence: CASSADLDINSPLHF.

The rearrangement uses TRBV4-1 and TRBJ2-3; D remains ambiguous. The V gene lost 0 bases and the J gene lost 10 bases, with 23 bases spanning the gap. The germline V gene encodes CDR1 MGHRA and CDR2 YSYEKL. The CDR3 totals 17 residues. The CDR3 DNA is TGCGCCAGCAGCCAAGATGGGTCCCTGAAACTTGGCCGGGCGCAGTATTTT. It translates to CASSQDGSLKLGRAQYF.

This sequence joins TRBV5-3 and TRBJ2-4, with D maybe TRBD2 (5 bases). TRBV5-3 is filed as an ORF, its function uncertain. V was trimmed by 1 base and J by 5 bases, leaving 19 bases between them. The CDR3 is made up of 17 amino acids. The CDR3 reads CARSLRWQAEGQNIQYF. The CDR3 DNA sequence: TGTGCCAGAAGCTTGAGATGGCAGGCCGAGGGTCAAAACATTCAGTACTTC.

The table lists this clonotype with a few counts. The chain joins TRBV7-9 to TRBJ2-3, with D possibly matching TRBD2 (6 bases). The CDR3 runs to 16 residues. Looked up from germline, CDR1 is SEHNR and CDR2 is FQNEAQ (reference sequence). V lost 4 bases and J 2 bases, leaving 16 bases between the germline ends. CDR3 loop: CASSSAGRGATDTQYF. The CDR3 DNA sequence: TGTGCCAGCAGCTCCGCGGGGCGGGGAGCCACAGATACGCAGTATTTT.

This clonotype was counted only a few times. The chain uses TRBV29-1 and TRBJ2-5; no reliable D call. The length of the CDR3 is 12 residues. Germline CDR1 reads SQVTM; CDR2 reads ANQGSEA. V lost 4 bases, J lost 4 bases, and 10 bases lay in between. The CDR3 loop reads CSVGLVIETQYF. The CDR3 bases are TGCAGCGTTGGGTTGGTTATAGAGACCCAGTACTTC.

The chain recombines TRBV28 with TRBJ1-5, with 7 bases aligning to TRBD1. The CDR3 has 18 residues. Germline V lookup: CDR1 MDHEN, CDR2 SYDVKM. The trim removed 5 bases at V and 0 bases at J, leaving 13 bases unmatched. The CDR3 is CASSDRWTGEYSNQPQHF. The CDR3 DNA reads TGTGCCAGCAGTGATCGGTGGACAGGAGAATATAGCAATCAGCCCCAGCATTTT. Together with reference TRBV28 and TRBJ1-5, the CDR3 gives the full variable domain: DVKVTQSSRYLVKRTGEKVFLECVQDMDHENMFWYRQDPGLGLRLIYFSYDVKMKEKGDIPEGYSVSREKKERFSLILESASTNQTSMYLCASSDRWTGEYSNQPQHFGDGTRLSIL.

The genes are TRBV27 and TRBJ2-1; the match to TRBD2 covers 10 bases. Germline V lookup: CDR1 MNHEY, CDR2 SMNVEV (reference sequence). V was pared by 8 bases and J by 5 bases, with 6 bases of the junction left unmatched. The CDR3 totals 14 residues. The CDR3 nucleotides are TGTGCCAGCTGGAGACTAGCGGGTAACAATGAGCAGTTCTTC. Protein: CASWRLAGNNEQFF.